Listed here are 17 T cell receptor beta chains from one sample, sequenced in a study of response to subunit inactivated influenza vaccine. One entry per CDR3 protein results from TCRdb running MiXCR on the RT-PCR reads. This table holds around 650,000 distinct CDR3 sequences, around 14% found once. This specimen was PBMCs from blood, taken 11 to 12 days after vaccination. The receptors derive from a man between 50 and 59 years old who received an inactivated influenza vaccine.

The chain employs TRBV7-9 and TRBJ1-5; no reliable D call. Germline V gene lookup returns CDR1 SEHNR and CDR2 FQNEAQ (reference sequence). The germline V and J ends were trimmed by 5 bases and 4 bases, with 12 bases remaining between them. The CDR3 runs to 14 residues. CDR3 in amino acids: CASSGIGSNQPQHF. For the CDR3, the DNA is TGTGCCAGCAGCGGAATCGGGAGTAATCAGCCCCAGCATTTT.

V usage is TRBV29-1 and J usage is TRBJ2-2; 10 bases match TRBD1. V lost 5 bases and J lost 5; bases outside the gene matches: 5. CDR1 and CDR2 (germline): SQVTM, ANQGSEA. The CDR3 is 14 residues long. CDR3 region: CSVRQGAGTGELFF. In nucleotides, the CDR3 is TGCAGCGTTAGACAGGGGGCCGGGACCGGGGAGCTGTTTTTT.

This clonotype was seen only a few times. V and J are TRBV21-1 and TRBJ2-2. TRBV21-1 is a pseudogene segment. The length of the CDR3 is 16 residues. CDR3 sequence: CASSPAYDANTGELFF. The CDR3 nucleotides are TGTGCCAGCAGCCCTGCTTATGACGCGAACACCGGGGAGCTGTTTTTT.

The gene calls are TRBV5-1 and TRBJ1-1; TRBD1 might be the D (5 bases). The ends were cut back, 2 bases at V and 4 bases at J, with 12 bases in the middle. This CDR3 contains 14 residues. The germline V gene has CDR1 SGHRS and CDR2 YFSETQ. CDR3 nucleotides: TGCGCCAGCAGCTTCGGAGGGGTCGGCACTGAAGCTTTCTTT. Amino acid sequence: CASSFGGVGTEAFF.

V and J are TRBV29-1 and TRBJ1-2, with TRBD1 identical over 7 bases. CDR1 and CDR2 (germline): SQVTM, ANQGSEA. The CDR3 has 13 amino acids. V gave up 7 bases and J gave up 3 bases; unmatched junction bases: 8. As DNA, the CDR3 is TGCAGCGCTGGGGGGACAGTCGACTATGGCTACACCTTC. Translation: CSAGGTVDYGYTF.

This chain links TRBV5-1 with TRBJ2-7; possible D gene TRBD2, 5 bases. The CDR3 spans 16 residues. Germline loops: CDR1 SGHRS, CDR2 YFSETQ. The V gene lost 0 bases and the J gene lost 1 base, with 14 bases spanning the gap. The CDR3 DNA reads as TGCGCCAGCAGCTTGGGAGGAGCGGTAAGATCCTACGAGCAGTACTTC. It is translated as CASSLGGAVRSYEQYF. The full variable domain, with the rest looked up from reference TRBV5-1 and TRBJ2-7, is KAGVTQTPRYLIKTRGQQVTLSCSPISGHRSVSWYQQTPGQGLQFLFEYFSETQRNKGNFPGRFSGRQFSNSRSEMNVSTLELGDSALYLCASSLGGAVRSYEQYFGPGTRLTVT.

This clonotype was detected only a few times. V and J are TRBV24-1 and TRBJ1-2; D is unresolved. There are 11 residues in the CDR3. Per the germline V gene, CDR1 is KGHDR and CDR2 is SFDVKD. V lost 5 bases, J lost 4 bases, and 4 bases lay in between. The CDR3 bases are TGTGCCACCAGTGGCAGCTATGGCTACACCTTC. This codes for CATSGSYGYTF.

This clonotype appeared many times. The rearrangement joins TRBV14 to TRBJ2-6; D perhaps matches TRBD1 (5 bases). CDR3 size: 15 residues. V shed 4 bases and J shed 2 bases, with 9 bases lying between them. In germline, CDR1 is SGHDN, CDR2 FVKESK. The CDR3 DNA reads TGTGCCAGCAGCCTTACAGGTGCTGGGGCCAACGTCCTGACTTTC. Amino acid sequence: CASSLTGAGANVLTF. The whole variable domain, filled in from reference TRBV14 and TRBJ2-6, reads EAGVTQFPSHSVIEKGQTVTLRCDPISGHDNLYWYRRVMGKEIKFLLHFVKESKQDESGMPNNRFLAERTGGTYSTLKVQPAELEDSGVYFCASSLTGAGANVLTFGAGSRLTVL.

This chain links TRBV28 with TRBJ2-7, with 12 bases aligning to TRBD2. The V gene's germline CDR1 is MDHEN and CDR2 SYDVKM. V lost 5 bases and J lost 9; bases outside the gene matches: 8. The CDR3 consists of 14 residues. The CDR3 DNA is TGTGCCAGCAGTAGGACGACTAGCGGGAGTAGGCAGTACTTC. It codes for CASSRTTSGSRQYF.

DNA of the CDR3: TGTGCCAGCAGTTACGTTGGCTACACTGAAGCTTTCTTT. Translated, it gives CASSYVGYTEAFF. The chain recombines TRBV6-2 or TRBV6-3 with TRBJ1-1; D remains unclear. CDR1 and CDR2 from the germline V gene are MNHEY and SVGEGT. The CDR3 totals 13 residues. V was shortened by 2 bases and J by 3 bases, with 7 bases between the two germline ends.

This clonotype was seen a handful of times. V is TRBV6-2 or TRBV6-3 and J is TRBJ2-1, with 7 positions matching TRBD2. CDR1 and CDR2 (germline): MNHEY, SVGEGT. Trimming took 7 bases from V and 3 from J; bases not matched to a gene: 15. The CDR3 is 17 residues long. The DNA of the CDR3 is TGTGCCAGCACCGACGGTGATCTAGCGGCGATCTACAATGAGCAGTTCTTC. Its protein is CASTDGDLAAIYNEQFF.

This sequence joins TRBV27 and TRBJ2-6; D ambiguous. Per the germline V gene, CDR1 is MNHEY and CDR2 is SMNVEV (reference sequence). Trimming pared 8 bases from V and 3 bases from J, leaving 14 bases between. The CDR3 runs to 15 residues. CDR3 in amino acids: CASSKDGRGANVLTF. The CDR3 nucleotides are TGTGCCAGCTCCAAGGACGGGCGTGGGGCCAACGTCCTGACTTTC.

There are a few counts of this clonotype. The chain joins TRBV5-1 to TRBJ2-7, with 9 bases identical to TRBD1. V dropped 4 bases and J dropped 4; count of bases not matched to a gene: 12. The CDR3 has 16 residues. The germline CDR1 and CDR2 sequences are SGHRS and YFSETQ. For the CDR3, the DNA is TGCGCCAGCAGCCCGGTAACGGGACAGGGTCTTTACGAGCAGTACTTC. Encoded protein: CASSPVTGQGLYEQYF.

The V call is TRBV6-1, the J call TRBJ2-5, with TRBD2 matching 8 bases. V was pared by 7 bases and J by 4 bases, with 8 bases of the junction left unmatched. This CDR3 spans 14 amino acids. The V gene's germline CDR1 is MNHNS and CDR2 SASEGT. The CDR3 region is CASNVAGSGETQYF. For the CDR3, the DNA is TGTGCCAGCAATGTAGCGGGGTCCGGAGAGACCCAGTACTTC.

This clonotype was picked up many times. V and J are TRBV7-2 and TRBJ2-2; tentative D call: TRBD2 (6 bases). The V end was cut by 1 base, the J end by 1 base, with 10 bases between. CDR1 is SGHTA and CDR2 is FQGNSA in the germline V gene. The CDR3 has 16 residues. CDR3 in amino acids: CASSLVAGLNTGELFF. CDR3 in DNA: TGTGCCAGCAGCTTAGTGGCGGGATTGAACACCGGGGAGCTGTTTTTT.

This clonotype showed up many times. The rearrangement joins TRBV7-8 to TRBJ1-5; the match to TRBD1 covers 7 bases. The J segment lost 2 bases and the V segment lost 5 bases, leaving 15 bases of the junction unmatched. CDR1 and CDR2 (germline): SGHVS, FQNEAQ. This CDR3 comprises 18 residues. In DNA, the CDR3 is TGTGCCAGCAGCCCTCGATTTACACAGGGGCCGGGCAATCAGCCCCAGCATTTT. Protein: CASSPRFTQGPGNQPQHF.

The chain couples TRBV7-2 to TRBJ2-3; D not resolved. Germline V gene sequence: CDR1 SGHTA, CDR2 FQGNSA. V shed 1 base and J shed 3 bases, with 11 bases lying between them. CDR3 length: 15 residues. The CDR3 nucleotides read TGTGCCAGCAGCTTAGACCCACGACGGACAGATACGCAGTATTTT. Translation: CASSLDPRRTDTQYF.